Detailed here is one T cell receptor (beta chain). The V gene lost 0 bases and the J gene lost 3 bases, with 12 bases spanning the gap. CDR1 and CDR2 (germline): LGHNA, YSLEER. CDR3 size: 16 residues. This sample was taken from a study of PD-1 blockade in classical Hodgkin lymphoma. Study-wide background: The study gave patients nivolumab 3 mg/kg intravenously every 2 weeks.

Described time point: cycle 4 day 1 (C4D1), after 6 weeks of nivolumab. Each and every patient relapsed after autologous stem cell transplantation, and patients got differing brentuximab vedotin exposure. Profiling relied on immunoSEQ multiplex PCR, and the TCRdb table lists in-frame clones only, not all of them. The repertoire includes tens of thousands of clones, approximately 78% of them detected once, and 37% sits in the top ten. This TCR was recovered from a human donor with classical Hodgkin lymphoma. The starting material was peripheral blood mononuclear cells (PBMCs), obtained before the fourth cycle of nivolumab. This chain uses TRBV4-3 with TRBJ1-5; D is uncertain. The CDR3 loop is CASSQDGPGYNQPQHF. The CDR3 DNA is TGCGCCAGCAGCCAAGATGGCCCGGGGTACAATCAGCCCCAGCATTTT.